This T cell receptor beta chain was captured in a study of blood T cell repertoires in COVID-19. Study as a whole: Specimens from acute and convalescent COVID-19 originated in the United States, Italy and Spain. T cells, B-cell-depleted T cells, or PBMCs provided the cDNA or gDNA that served as material.

In the source study's methods: Quantification of nucleated cells was approximated via reference gene primer amplification. Assay used: immunoSEQ multiplex PCR; TCRdb lists only in-frame clones, some missing. For V, J and clone size, that table is used; D and trimming come from the DNA. This table holds 75,000 to 90,000 clones, around four fifths found once. This CDR3 region has 14 residues. V lost 8 bases and J 4 bases, leaving 17 bases between the germline ends. CDR1 is SNHLY, CDR2 FYNNEI, per germline. This clone has more than one count but fewer than ten. The sequence came from a man aged 80 or over with active or convalescent COVID-19. The sample consisted of peripheral blood. The V and J genes are TRBV2 and TRBJ1-1; D is unclear. As DNA, the CDR3 is TGTGCCAGCGTAGGAAGTGAGGTACTCACTGAAGCTTTCTTT. Protein: CASVGSEVLTEAFF.